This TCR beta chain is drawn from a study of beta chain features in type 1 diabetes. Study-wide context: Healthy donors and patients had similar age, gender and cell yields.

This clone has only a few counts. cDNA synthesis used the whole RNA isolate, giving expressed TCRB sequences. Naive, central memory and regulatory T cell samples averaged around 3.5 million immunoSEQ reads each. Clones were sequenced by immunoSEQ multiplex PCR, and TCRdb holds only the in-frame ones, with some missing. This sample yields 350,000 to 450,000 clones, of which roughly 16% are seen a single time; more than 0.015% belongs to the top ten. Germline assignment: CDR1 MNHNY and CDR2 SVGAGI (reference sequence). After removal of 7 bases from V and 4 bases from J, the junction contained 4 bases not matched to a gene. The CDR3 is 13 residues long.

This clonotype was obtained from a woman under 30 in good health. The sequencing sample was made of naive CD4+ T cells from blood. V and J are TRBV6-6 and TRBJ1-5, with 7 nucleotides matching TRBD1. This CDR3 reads CASTRQGNQPQHF. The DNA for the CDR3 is TGTGCCAGCACCAGACAGGGTAATCAGCCCCAGCATTTT.